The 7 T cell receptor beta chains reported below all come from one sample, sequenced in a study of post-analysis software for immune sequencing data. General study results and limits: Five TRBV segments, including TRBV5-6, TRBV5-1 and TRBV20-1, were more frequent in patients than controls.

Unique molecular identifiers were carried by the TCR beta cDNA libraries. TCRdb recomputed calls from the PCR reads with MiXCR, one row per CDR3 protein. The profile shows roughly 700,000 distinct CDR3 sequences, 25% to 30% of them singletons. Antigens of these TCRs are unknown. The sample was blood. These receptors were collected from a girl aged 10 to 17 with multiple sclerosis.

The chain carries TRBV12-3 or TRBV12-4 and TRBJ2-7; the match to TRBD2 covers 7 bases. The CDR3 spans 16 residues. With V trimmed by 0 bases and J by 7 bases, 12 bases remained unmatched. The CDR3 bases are TGTGCCAGCAGTTTAGCTTCCGGGACTACTTCGGGGGAGCAGTACTTC. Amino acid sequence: CASSLASGTTSGEQYF.

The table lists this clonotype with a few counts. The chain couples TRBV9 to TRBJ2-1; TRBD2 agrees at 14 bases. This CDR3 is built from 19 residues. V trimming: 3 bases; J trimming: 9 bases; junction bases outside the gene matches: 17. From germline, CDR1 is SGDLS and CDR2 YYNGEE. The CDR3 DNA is TGTGCCAGCAGCGGCGGTCCGGGGACTAGCGGGGGTCCTACAATTGAGCAGTTCTTC. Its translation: CASSGGPGTSGGPTIEQFF.

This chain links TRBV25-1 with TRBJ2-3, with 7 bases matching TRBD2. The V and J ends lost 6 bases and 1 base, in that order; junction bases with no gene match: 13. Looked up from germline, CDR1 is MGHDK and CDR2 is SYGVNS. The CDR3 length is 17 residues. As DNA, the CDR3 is TGTGCCAGCAGGAGACCGCAGGGCGGGGGTCGCACAGATACGCAGTATTTT. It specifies CASRRPQGGGRTDTQYF.

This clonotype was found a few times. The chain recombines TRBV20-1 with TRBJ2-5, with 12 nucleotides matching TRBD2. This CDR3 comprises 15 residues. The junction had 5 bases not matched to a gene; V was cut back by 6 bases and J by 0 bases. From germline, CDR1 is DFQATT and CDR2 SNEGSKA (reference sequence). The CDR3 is CSALGLAGHQETQYF. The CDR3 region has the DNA TGCAGTGCGCTCGGACTAGCGGGACACCAAGAGACCCAGTACTTC.

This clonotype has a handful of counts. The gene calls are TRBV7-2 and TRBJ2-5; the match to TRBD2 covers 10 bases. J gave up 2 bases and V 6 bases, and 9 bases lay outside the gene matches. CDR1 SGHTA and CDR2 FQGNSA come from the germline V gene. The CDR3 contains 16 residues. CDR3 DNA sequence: TGTGCCAGCAGTCGCACAGGACTAGCGGTACAAGAGACCCAGTACTTC. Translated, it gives CASSRTGLAVQETQYF.

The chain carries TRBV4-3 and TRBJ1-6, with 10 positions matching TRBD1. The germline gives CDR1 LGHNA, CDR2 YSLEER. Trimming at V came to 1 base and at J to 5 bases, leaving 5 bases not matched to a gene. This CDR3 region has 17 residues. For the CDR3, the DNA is TGCGCCAGCAGCCAAGCGAGACAGGGGGCAAATAATTCACCCCTCCACTTT. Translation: CASSQARQGANNSPLHF.

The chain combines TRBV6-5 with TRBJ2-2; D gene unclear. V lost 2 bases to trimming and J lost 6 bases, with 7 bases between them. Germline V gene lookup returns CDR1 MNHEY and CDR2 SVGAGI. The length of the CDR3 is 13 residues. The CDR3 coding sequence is TGTGCCAGCAGTTACCTGCAGTCCGGGGAGCTGTTTTTT. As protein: CASSYLQSGELFF.